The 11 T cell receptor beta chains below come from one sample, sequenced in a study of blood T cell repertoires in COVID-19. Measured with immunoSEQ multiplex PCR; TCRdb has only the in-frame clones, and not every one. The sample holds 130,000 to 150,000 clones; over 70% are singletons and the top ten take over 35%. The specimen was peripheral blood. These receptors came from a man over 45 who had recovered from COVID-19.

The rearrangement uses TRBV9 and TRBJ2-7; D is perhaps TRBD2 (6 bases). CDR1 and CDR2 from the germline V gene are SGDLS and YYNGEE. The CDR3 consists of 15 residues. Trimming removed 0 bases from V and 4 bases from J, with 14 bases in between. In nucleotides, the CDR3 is TGTGCCAGCAGCGTAGGGGCGGGGACTGAATACGAGCAGTACTTC. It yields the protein CASSVGAGTEYEQYF.

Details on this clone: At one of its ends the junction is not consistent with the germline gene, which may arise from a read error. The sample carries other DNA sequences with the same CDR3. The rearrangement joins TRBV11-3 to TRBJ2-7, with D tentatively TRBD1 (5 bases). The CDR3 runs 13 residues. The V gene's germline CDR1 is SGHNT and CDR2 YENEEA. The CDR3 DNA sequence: TGTGCCAGCAGCTTACCCCAGGGCGACGAGCAATACTTC. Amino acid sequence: CASSLPQGDEQYF.

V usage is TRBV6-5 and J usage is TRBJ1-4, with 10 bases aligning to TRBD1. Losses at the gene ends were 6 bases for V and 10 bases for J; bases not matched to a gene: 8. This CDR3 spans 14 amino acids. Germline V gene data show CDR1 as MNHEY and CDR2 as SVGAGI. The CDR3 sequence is CASSTDRGRGKLFF. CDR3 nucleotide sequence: TGTGCCAGCAGCACCGACAGGGGGCGAGGAAAACTGTTTTTT.

In nucleotides, the CDR3 is TGCAGCGTTGACCCCTTGAGGGTTGGCTACACCTTC. Translation gives CSVDPLRVGYTF. The chain uses TRBV29-1 and TRBJ1-2; no reliable D call. Per the germline V gene, CDR1 is SQVTM and CDR2 is ANQGSEA. Deletions cut 3 bases from V and 7 bases from J, with 12 bases between. The CDR3 has 12 amino acids.

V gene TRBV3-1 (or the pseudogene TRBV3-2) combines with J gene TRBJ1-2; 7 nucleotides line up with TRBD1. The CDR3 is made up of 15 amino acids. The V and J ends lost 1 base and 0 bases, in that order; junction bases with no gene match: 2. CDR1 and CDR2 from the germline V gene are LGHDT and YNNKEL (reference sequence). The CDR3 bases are TGTGCCAGCAGCCAAGCTACAGGGGCTAACTATGGCTACACCTTC. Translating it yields CASSQATGANYGYTF.

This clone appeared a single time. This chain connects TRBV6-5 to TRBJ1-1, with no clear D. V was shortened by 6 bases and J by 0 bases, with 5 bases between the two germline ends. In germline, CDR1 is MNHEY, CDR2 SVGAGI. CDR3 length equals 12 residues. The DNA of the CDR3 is TGTGCCAGCAGCACATTGAACACTGAAGCTTTCTTT. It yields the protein CASSTLNTEAFF.

CDR3 loop: CAWSVRGTGVYEQYF. For the CDR3, the DNA is TGTGCCTGGAGTGTACGAGGGACAGGGGTCTACGAGCAGTACTTC. This chain uses TRBV30 with TRBJ2-7, with 10 positions matching TRBD1. Germline-derived CDR1 and CDR2 are GTSNPN and SVGIG (reference sequence). J lost 3 bases, V lost 0 bases, and 5 bases had no gene match. The CDR3 loop spans 15 amino acids.

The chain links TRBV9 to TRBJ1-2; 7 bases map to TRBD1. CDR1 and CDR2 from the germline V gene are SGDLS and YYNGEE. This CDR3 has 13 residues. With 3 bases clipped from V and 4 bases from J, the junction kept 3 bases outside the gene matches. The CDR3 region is CASSGTGPYGYTF. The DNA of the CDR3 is TGTGCCAGCAGCGGGACAGGCCCCTATGGCTACACCTTC.

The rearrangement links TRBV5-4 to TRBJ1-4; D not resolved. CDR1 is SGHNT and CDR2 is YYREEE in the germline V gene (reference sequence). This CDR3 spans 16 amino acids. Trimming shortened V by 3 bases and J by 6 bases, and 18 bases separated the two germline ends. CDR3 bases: TGTGCCAGCAGCTCGGACGCCGGGATGAGGGATGAAAAACTGTTTTTT. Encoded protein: CASSSDAGMRDEKLFF.

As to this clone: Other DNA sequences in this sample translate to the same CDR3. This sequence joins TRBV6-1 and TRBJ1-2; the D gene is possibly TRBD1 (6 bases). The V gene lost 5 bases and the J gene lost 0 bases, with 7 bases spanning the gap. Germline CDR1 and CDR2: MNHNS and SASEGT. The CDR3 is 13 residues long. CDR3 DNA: TGTGCCAGCAGTCGGACAGCTAACTATGGCTACACCTTC. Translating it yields CASSRTANYGYTF.

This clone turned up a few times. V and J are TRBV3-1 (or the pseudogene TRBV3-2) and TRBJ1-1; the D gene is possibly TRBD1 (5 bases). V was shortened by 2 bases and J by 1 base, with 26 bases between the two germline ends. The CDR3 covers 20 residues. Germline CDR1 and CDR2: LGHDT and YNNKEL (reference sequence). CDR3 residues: CASSQSRRGFQVGRNTEAFF. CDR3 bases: TGTGCCAGCAGCCAATCCCGGAGGGGCTTCCAAGTCGGACGGAACACTGAAGCTTTCTTT.